The T cell receptor (beta chain) under discussion was sequenced for a study of control samples from healthy donors and cancer patients. The table came from immunoSEQ multiplex PCR; TCRdb's copy has only in-frame clones and leaves some out. The table lists roughly 51,000 clones, approximately 89% of them singletons, with around 1.5% in the top ten. This receptor was identified in a middle-aged man with colorectal cancer. Sequenced: PBMCs.

CDR3 amino acids: CASSPRQVNTEAFF. The CDR3 DNA follows: TGTGCCAGCAGTCCTCGACAGGTGAACACTGAAGCTTTCTTT. The V gene is TRBV28, the J gene TRBJ1-1, with D perhaps matching TRBD1 (6 bases). V dropped 5 bases and J dropped 0 bases, with 10 bases sitting between them. From germline, CDR1 is MDHEN and CDR2 SYDVKM. The CDR3 contains 14 residues.